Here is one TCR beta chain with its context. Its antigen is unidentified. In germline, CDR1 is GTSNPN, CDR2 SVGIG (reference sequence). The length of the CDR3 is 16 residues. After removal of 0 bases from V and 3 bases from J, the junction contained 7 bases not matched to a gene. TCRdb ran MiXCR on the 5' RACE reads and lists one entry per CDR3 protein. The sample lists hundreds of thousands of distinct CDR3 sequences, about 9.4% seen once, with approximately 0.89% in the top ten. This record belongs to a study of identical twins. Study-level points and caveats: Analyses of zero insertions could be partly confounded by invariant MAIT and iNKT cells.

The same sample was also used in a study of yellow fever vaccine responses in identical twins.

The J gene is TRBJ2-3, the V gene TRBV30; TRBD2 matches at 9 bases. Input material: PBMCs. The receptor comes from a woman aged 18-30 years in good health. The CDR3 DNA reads TGTGCCTGGAGTGTACTGGCGGGGGGGCGAACAGATACGCAGTATTTT. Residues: CAWSVLAGGRTDTQYF.